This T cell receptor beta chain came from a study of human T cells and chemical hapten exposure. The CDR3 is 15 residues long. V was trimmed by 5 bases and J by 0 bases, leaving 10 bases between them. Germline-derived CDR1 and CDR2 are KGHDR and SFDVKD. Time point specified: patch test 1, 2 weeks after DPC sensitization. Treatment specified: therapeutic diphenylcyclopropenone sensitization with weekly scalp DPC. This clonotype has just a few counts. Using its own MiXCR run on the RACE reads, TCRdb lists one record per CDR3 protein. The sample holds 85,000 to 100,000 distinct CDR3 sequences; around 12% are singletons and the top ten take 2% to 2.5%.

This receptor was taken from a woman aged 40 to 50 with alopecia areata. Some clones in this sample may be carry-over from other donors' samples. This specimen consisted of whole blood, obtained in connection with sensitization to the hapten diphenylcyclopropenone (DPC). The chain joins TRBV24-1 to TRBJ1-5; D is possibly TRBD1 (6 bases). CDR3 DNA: TGTGCCACCAGTGCCGCACAGGGTAGCAATCAGCCCCAGCATTTT. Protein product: CATSAAQGSNQPQHF.